This T cell receptor (beta chain) was identified during a study of cytotoxic CD8 clonotypes in ibrutinib-treated CLL. This clone was recorded once. CDR3 length equals 12 residues. The germline V gene has CDR1 SGHAT and CDR2 FQDESV (reference sequence). V was cut by 5 bases and J by 2 bases, with 7 bases left in between. Method: immunoSEQ multiplex PCR; TCRdb's copy keeps in-frame clones and lacks some. The sample records fewer than 45,000 clones, 45% to 50% being singletons. The sample was PBMCs, taken before ibrutinib treatment. The TCR was taken from a human donor with chronic lymphocytic leukemia. The rearrangement uses TRBV11-1 and TRBJ2-7, with D maybe TRBD2 (5 bases). The CDR3 spells CASSLGAYEQYF. The DNA of the CDR3 is TGTGCCAGCAGCCTCGGGGCCTACGAGCAGTACTTC.